The 9 T cell receptor beta chains presented below share a single source sample, sequenced in a study of T cell clones after liver transplantation. Measured with immunoSEQ multiplex PCR; TCRdb has only the in-frame clones, and not every one. The sample has roughly 73,000 clones; around 80% are singletons. Sequencing used CD4+ T cells from blood, obtained before liver transplant. The receptors derive from a human donor who received a liver transplant.

This clone appeared a few times. In DNA form, the CDR3 reads TGTGCCAGCTCGCCTAGACTAGCGGGAGGACGTCTGGATGAGCAGTTCTTC. Translated, it gives CASSPRLAGGRLDEQFF. The V and J genes are TRBV18 and TRBJ2-1, with 13 bases matching TRBD2. The trim removed 6 bases at V and 8 bases at J, leaving 13 bases unmatched. Germline loops: CDR1 KGHSH, CDR2 LQKENI. The CDR3 has 17 amino acids.

The chain combines TRBV7-2 with TRBJ1-2, with 9 bases fitting TRBD1. From germline, CDR1 is SGHTA and CDR2 FQGNSA. The ends lost 5 bases at V and 1 base at J; junction bases unmatched: 11. The CDR3 is made up of 17 amino acids. This CDR3 is CASSLTGQGYLNYGYTF. The CDR3 nucleotides are TGTGCCAGCAGCCTCACGGGACAGGGATACCTTAACTATGGCTACACCTTC.

The V gene is TRBV7-2, the J gene TRBJ1-2; D possibly corresponds to TRBD1 (6 bases). CDR3 size: 13 residues. Germline CDR1 is SGHTA and CDR2 is FQGNSA. Trimming took 5 bases from V and 5 from J, leaving 12 bases between them. The CDR3 loop is CASSQDRTYGYTF. Written as DNA, the CDR3 is TGTGCCAGCAGCCAAGACAGGACATATGGCTACACCTTC.

V and J are TRBV2 and TRBJ2-1; D is unresolved. The CDR3 extends over 15 amino acids. Germline loops: CDR1 SNHLY, CDR2 FYNNEI. V lost 0 bases and J lost 4, with 10 bases in between. The CDR3 DNA is TGTGCCAGCAGTGAAGCGCAGACATCTTACAATGAGCAGTTCTTC. It encodes CASSEAQTSYNEQFF.

The chain employs TRBV5-1 and TRBJ1-5; D possibly corresponds to TRBD1 (5 bases). V was pared by 2 bases and J by 5 bases, with 17 bases between. This CDR3 is 16 amino acids long. The germline V gene has CDR1 SGHRS and CDR2 YFSETQ. CDR3 DNA: TGCGCCAGCAGCTTAGGGGCGGCTCTGGACGATCAGCCCCAGCATTTT. Amino acids: CASSLGAALDDQPQHF.

This chain links TRBV6-5 with TRBJ2-7, with 9 bases that match TRBD1. CDR1 is MNHEY, CDR2 SVGAGI, per germline. V lost 3 bases and J lost 1; bases outside the gene matches: 4. This CDR3 contains 15 residues. Here the CDR3 reads CASSYGQGRSYEQYF. CDR3 coding DNA: TGTGCCAGCAGTTATGGACAGGGGCGATCCTACGAGCAGTACTTC.

The sample holds a few counts of this clone. The chain is built from TRBV18 and TRBJ1-3; D not certain. Germline-derived CDR1 and CDR2 are KGHSH and LQKENI. The V gene lost 3 bases and the J gene lost 4 bases, with 4 bases spanning the gap. This CDR3 contains 12 residues. CDR3 in amino acids: CASSPGGNTIYF. Written as DNA, the CDR3 is TGTGCCAGCTCACCTGGAGGAAACACCATATATTTT.

The V call is TRBV2, the J call TRBJ1-3, with D possibly being TRBD1 (5 bases). Trimming stripped 5 bases from V and 1 base from J, with 15 bases between. The CDR3 consists of 16 residues. Per germline, CDR1 SNHLY and CDR2 FYNNEI. The CDR3 region is CASSPSGTGSGNTIYF. The CDR3, as DNA: TGTGCCAGCAGTCCTTCCGGGACGGGTTCTGGAAACACCATATATTTT.

This chain connects TRBV5-1 to TRBJ1-5; possibly TRBD1 for D (5 bases). Trimming left V 0 bases short and J 5 bases short, with 12 bases between. Per germline, CDR1 SGHRS and CDR2 YFSETQ. The CDR3 consists of 15 residues. The chain's CDR3 is CASSLEGTGDQPQHF. For the CDR3, the DNA is TGCGCCAGCAGCTTGGAAGGGACTGGGGATCAGCCCCAGCATTTT.